Below, one T cell receptor (beta chain) is given with its context. The record originates from a study of blood T cell repertoires in COVID-19. Looking at the study overall: Sample material is recorded as cDNA or gDNA derived from T cells, B-cell-depleted T cells, or PBMCs.

In the source study's methods: Nucleated cell number was recorded as an estimate derived from reference gene primer amplification. Here immunoSEQ multiplex PCR was the method, and the copy in TCRdb shows in-frame clones only, minus some. V and J calls and clone size follow that table, whereas D and trimming were derived from the DNA. The sample shows roughly 100,000 clones, over 70% of them seen only once. Trimming cost V 5 bases and J 8 bases; bases outside gene matches: 10. The CDR3 extends over 16 amino acids. Germline V CDR1 and CDR2: PRHDT, FYEKMQ (reference sequence). This rearrangement joins TRBV13 to TRBJ1-6, with TRBD1 matching over 9 bases. The receptor comes from a human donor in a cohort sampled during active or convalescent COVID-19. Material for sequencing was peripheral blood. The CDR3 coding sequence is TGTGCCAGCAGCCAAACCCGGGACAGGGATTATTCACCCCTCCACTTT. Its protein is CASSQTRDRDYSPLHF.